The sequence of this TCR beta chain was determined in a study of blood T cell repertoires in COVID-19. Study overall: Sources were T cells, B-cell-depleted T cells, or PBMCs; the material itself was cDNA or gDNA.

Repertoires were generated with immunoSEQ multiplex PCR, while TCRdb's copy carries only in-frame clones and drops some. The sample holds roughly 11,000 clones; 70% to 90% are singletons and the top ten take roughly 12%. Germline V gene data show CDR1 as SGHNT and CDR2 as YYREEE (reference sequence). The length of the CDR3 is 15 residues. After removal of 4 bases from V and 0 bases from J, the junction contained 6 bases not matched to a gene. Sequencing was carried out using peripheral blood. The chain links TRBV5-4 to TRBJ2-7; 8 bases match TRBD1. The origin of this receptor is a human donor in a cohort sampled during active COVID-19. CDR3 sequence: CASSPPGQVSYEQYF. CDR3 nucleotide sequence: TGTGCCAGCAGCCCCCCGGGACAGGTCTCCTACGAGCAGTACTTC.